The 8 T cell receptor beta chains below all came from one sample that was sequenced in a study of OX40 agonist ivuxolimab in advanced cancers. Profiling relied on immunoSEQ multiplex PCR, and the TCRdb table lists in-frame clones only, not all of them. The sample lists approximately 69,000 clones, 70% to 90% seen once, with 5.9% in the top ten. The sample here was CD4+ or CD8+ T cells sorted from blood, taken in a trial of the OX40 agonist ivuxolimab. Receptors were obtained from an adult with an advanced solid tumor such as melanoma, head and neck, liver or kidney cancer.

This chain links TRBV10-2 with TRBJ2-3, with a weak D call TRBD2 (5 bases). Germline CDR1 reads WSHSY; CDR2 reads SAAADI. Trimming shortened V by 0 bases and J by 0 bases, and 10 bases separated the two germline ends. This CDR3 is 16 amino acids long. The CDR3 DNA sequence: TGCGCCAGCAGTGAGTCGGAGCGGTCTAGCACAGATACGCAGTATTTT. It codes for CASSESERSSTDTQYF.

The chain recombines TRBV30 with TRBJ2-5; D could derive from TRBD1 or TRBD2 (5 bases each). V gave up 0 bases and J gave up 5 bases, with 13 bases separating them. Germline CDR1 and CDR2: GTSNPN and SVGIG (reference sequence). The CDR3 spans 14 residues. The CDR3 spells CAWSVLQGGETQYF. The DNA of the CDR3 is TGTGCCTGGAGTGTACTCCAGGGCGGGGAGACCCAGTACTTC.

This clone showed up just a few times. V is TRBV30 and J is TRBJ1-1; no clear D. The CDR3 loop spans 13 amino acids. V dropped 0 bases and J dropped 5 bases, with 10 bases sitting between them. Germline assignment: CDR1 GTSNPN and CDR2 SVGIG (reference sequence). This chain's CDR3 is CAWSVKGGTEAFF. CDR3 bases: TGTGCCTGGAGTGTGAAGGGAGGGACTGAAGCTTTCTTT.

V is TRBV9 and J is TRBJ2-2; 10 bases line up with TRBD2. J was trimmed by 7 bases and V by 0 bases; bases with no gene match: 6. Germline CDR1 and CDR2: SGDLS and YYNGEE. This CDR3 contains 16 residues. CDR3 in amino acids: CASSVESGRAGGELFF. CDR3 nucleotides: TGTGCCAGCAGCGTAGAAAGCGGGAGGGCCGGCGGGGAGCTGTTTTTT.

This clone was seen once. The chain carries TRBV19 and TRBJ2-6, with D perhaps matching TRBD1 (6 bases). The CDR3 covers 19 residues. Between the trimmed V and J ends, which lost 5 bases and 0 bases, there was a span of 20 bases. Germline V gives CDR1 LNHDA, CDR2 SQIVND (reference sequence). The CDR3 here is CASSRKPGQGGSGANVLTF. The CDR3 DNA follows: TGTGCCAGTAGTCGAAAGCCGGGACAAGGGGGCTCTGGGGCCAACGTCCTGACTTTC.

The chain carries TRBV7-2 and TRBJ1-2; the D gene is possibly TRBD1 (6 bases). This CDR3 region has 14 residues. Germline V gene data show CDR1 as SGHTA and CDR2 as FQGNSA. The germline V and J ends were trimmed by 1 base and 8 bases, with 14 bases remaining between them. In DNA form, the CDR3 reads TGTGCCAGCAGCTTAGGTGACAGGCCTAGGGGCTACACCTTC. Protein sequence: CASSLGDRPRGYTF.

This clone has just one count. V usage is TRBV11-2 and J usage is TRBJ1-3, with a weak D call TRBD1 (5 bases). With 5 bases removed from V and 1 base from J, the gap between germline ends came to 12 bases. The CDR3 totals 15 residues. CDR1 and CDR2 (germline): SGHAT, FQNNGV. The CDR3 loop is CASSGQGPSGNTIYF. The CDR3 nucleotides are TGTGCCAGCAGCGGGCAGGGCCCTTCTGGAAACACCATATATTTT.

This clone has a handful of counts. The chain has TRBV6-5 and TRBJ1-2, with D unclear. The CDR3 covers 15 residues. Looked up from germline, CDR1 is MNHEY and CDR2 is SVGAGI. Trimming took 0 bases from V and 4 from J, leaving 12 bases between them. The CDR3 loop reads CASSYSTRGSYGYTF. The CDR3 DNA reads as TGTGCCAGCAGTTACTCCACCCGGGGTAGCTATGGCTACACCTTC.